This is a list of T cell receptor beta chains from one sample in a study of blood T cell repertoires in COVID-19. The data were produced by immunoSEQ multiplex PCR, yet TCRdb's version contains in-frame clones alone and is incomplete. Of 130,000 to 150,000 clones listed, 85% were seen once; the top ten hold 6.2%. The sample consisted of PBMCs or T cells enriched from blood (not recorded which). The origin of the receptors is a woman aged 35 to 49 who had recovered from COVID-19. Each CDR3 is given with its conserved first and last residue. The D gene is left open where the match is weak. Where a row states a size, it is once, few, many or the class of an expanded clone; other rows omit it.

d_call: -; cdr3_length: 14; v_call: TRBV2; clone_size: -; j_call: TRBJ2-7; cdr3_aa: CASSELGGPYEQYF; cdr3_nt: TGTGCCAGCAGTGAGCTGGGGGGGCCCTACGAGCAGTACTTC
d_call: TRBD2; cdr3_length: 15; v_call: TRBV25-1; clone_size: -; j_call: TRBJ2-3; cdr3_aa: CASSEAGGPADTQYF; cdr3_nt: TGTGCCAGCAGTGAGGCGGGAGGGCCGGCAGATACGCAGTATTTT
d_call: -; cdr3_length: 17; v_call: TRBV2; clone_size: few; j_call: TRBJ1-6; cdr3_aa: CASKLVVLSSYNSPLHF; cdr3_nt: TGTGCCAGCAAATTGGTGGTCCTAAGCTCCTATAATTCACCCCTCCACTTT
d_call: TRBD2; cdr3_length: 17; v_call: TRBV9; clone_size: -; j_call: TRBJ2-2; cdr3_aa: CASSVGGGGANTGELFF; cdr3_nt: TGTGCCAGCAGCGTCGGTGGCGGGGGGGCCAACACCGGGGAGCTGTTTTTT
d_call: TRBD1; cdr3_length: 14; v_call: TRBV5-4; clone_size: -; j_call: TRBJ2-1; cdr3_aa: CASSAGTAYNEQFF; cdr3_nt: TGTGCCAGCAGCGCCGGGACAGCGTACAATGAGCAGTTCTTC
d_call: -; cdr3_length: 17; v_call: TRBV7-9; clone_size: -; j_call: TRBJ2-3; cdr3_aa: CASSLASAGPEVYTQYF; cdr3_nt: TGTGCCAGCAGCTTAGCGTCCGCGGGACCCGAAGTATATACGCAGTATTTT
d_call: -; cdr3_length: 13; v_call: TRBV5-4; clone_size: -; j_call: TRBJ1-3; cdr3_aa: CASSGTFGNTIYF; cdr3_nt: TGTGCCAGCAGCGGCACGTTCGGAAACACCATATATTTT
d_call: TRBD2; cdr3_length: 17; v_call: TRBV11-3; clone_size: few; j_call: TRBJ2-3; cdr3_aa: CASSPGKRENPTDTQYF; cdr3_nt: TGTGCCAGCAGCCCTGGAAAGCGGGAGAATCCCACAGATACGCAGTATTTT
d_call: -; cdr3_length: 13; v_call: TRBV30; clone_size: -; j_call: TRBJ1-4; cdr3_aa: CAWSHTGTEKLFF; cdr3_nt: TGTGCCTGGAGCCATACCGGTACTGAAAAACTGTTTTTT
d_call: TRBD1; cdr3_length: 15; v_call: TRBV9; clone_size: -; j_call: TRBJ1-5; cdr3_aa: CASSGGDRSNQPQHF; cdr3_nt: TGTGCCAGCAGCGGAGGGGACAGGAGCAATCAGCCCCAGCATTTT